The 16 T cell receptor beta chains below all came from one sample that was sequenced in a study of siplizumab effects on memory and regulatory T cells. Clones were sequenced by immunoSEQ multiplex PCR, and TCRdb holds only the in-frame ones, with some missing. The table has roughly 93,000 clones, about 93% seen once. Source material: non-Treg CD4+ T cells sorted from blood. The receptor set was obtained from a human donor in good health.

V and J are TRBV28 and TRBJ1-1; D gene unclear. In germline, CDR1 is MDHEN, CDR2 SYDVKM. The CDR3 runs to 13 residues. V was trimmed by 3 bases and J by 1 base, leaving 6 bases between them. The CDR3 is CASSFSGNTEAFF. Written as DNA, the CDR3 is TGTGCCAGCAGTTTCTCAGGGAACACTGAAGCTTTCTTT.

The table lists this clone with a few counts. This chain links TRBV4-1 with TRBJ2-5, with D perhaps TRBD2 (6 bases). Germline values: CDR1 MGHRA, CDR2 YSYEKL. Trimming took off 0 bases at V and 5 bases at J, with 10 bases between the two ends. There are 14 residues in the CDR3. CDR3 nucleotide sequence: TGCGCCAGCAGCCAAGATGGGGGGAGGGAGACCCAGTACTTC. Amino acids: CASSQDGGRETQYF.

Turning to this clone: At the DNA level, this CDR3 is encoded by other sequences in the same sample as well. This sequence joins TRBV5-1 and TRBJ2-7, with D unresolved. Trimming pared 2 bases from V and 4 bases from J, leaving 7 bases between. Looked up from germline, CDR1 is SGHRS and CDR2 is YFSETQ. The length of the CDR3 is 12 residues. The CDR3 loop reads CASSLSQYEQYF. The CDR3 DNA follows: TGCGCCAGCAGCTTATCACAGTACGAGCAGTACTTC.

This clone was recorded only once. The genes are TRBV2 and TRBJ2-7, with D maybe TRBD1 (6 bases). Germline lookup yields CDR1 SNHLY and CDR2 FYNNEI. CDR3 length: 15 amino acids. Between the trimmed V and J ends, which lost 6 bases and 2 bases, there was a span of 17 bases. This CDR3 reads CASRAPGHGPYEQYF. The CDR3 DNA reads TGTGCCAGCAGGGCCCCGGGACACGGGCCCTACGAGCAGTACTTC.

This chain connects TRBV11-3 to TRBJ2-1; TRBD2 is a possible D gene (5 bases). Between the trimmed V and J ends, which lost 3 bases and 5 bases, there was a span of 17 bases. CDR1 is SGHNT and CDR2 is YENEEA in the germline V gene. The CDR3 is 16 residues long. The CDR3 spells CASSFSFARGHNEQFF. Written as DNA, the CDR3 is TGTGCCAGCAGCTTCTCTTTCGCACGGGGTCACAATGAGCAGTTCTTC.

J is TRBJ2-1 and V is TRBV11-3, with 7 bases identical to TRBD1. Losses at the gene ends were 4 bases for V and 8 bases for J; bases not matched to a gene: 8. The CDR3 contains 14 residues. Germline lookup yields CDR1 SGHNT and CDR2 YENEEA. The chain's CDR3 is CASSSRQGRDEQFF. In DNA, the CDR3 is TGTGCCAGCAGCTCTCGACAGGGAAGGGATGAGCAGTTCTTC.

This chain joins TRBV5-1 and TRBJ1-1; no clear D gene. Trimming left V 4 bases short and J 3 bases short, with 16 bases between. CDR1 and CDR2 from the germline V gene are SGHRS and YFSETQ. CDR3 length: 15 amino acids. The chain's CDR3 is CASSLLPLGDTEAFF. DNA of the CDR3: TGCGCCAGCAGCCTACTTCCCCTCGGGGACACTGAAGCTTTCTTT.

The V call is TRBV19, the J call TRBJ2-1, with D perhaps TRBD1 (6 bases). Trimming shortened V by 2 bases and J by 5 bases, and 13 bases separated the two germline ends. This CDR3 has 15 amino acids. From germline, CDR1 is LNHDA and CDR2 SQIVND (reference sequence). This CDR3 reads CASSIKGQINNEQFF. The CDR3 nucleotides are TGTGCCAGTAGTATAAAGGGACAAATAAACAATGAGCAGTTCTTC.

This clone was observed a single time. The chain carries TRBV28 and TRBJ1-1; D is undetermined. Between the trimmed V and J ends, which lost 5 bases and 0 bases, there was a span of 13 bases. This CDR3 is 15 amino acids long. Germline V gene sequence: CDR1 MDHEN, CDR2 SYDVKM. The DNA of the CDR3 is TGTGCCAGCAGTATGTCCGGAAGGGTGAACACTGAAGCTTTCTTT. As protein: CASSMSGRVNTEAFF.

The genes are TRBV6-1 and TRBJ1-2; no firm D call. The CDR3 runs to 14 residues. V was clipped by 9 bases and J by 2 bases, with 16 bases between them. The germline CDR1 and CDR2 sequences are MNHNS and SASEGT. DNA for the CDR3: TGTGCCAGTAGCGCCGCGGCAGGCAACTATGGCTACACCTTC. This gives the protein CASSAAAGNYGYTF.

The CDR3 nucleotides are TGTGCCAGCAGTGCCTTAGATGAGCAGTTCTTC. Residues: CASSALDEQFF. The J gene is TRBJ2-1, the V gene TRBV28; D is undetermined. The CDR3 covers 11 residues. The germline V and J ends were trimmed by 5 bases and 8 bases, with 7 bases remaining between them. Germline lookup yields CDR1 MDHEN and CDR2 SYDVKM.

DNA for the CDR3: TGCAGCGTCGTGTTGGGGTTTGAGACCCAGTACTTC. Protein sequence: CSVVLGFETQYF. The chain is built from TRBV29-1 and TRBJ2-5; D unclear. The CDR3 contains 12 residues. V was pared by 6 bases and J by 5 bases, with 13 bases between. The germline V gene encodes CDR1 SQVTM and CDR2 ANQGSEA.

This chain uses TRBV4-2 with TRBJ2-1; 15 nucleotides line up with TRBD2. The CDR3 has 21 residues. V lost 4 bases and J lost 5; bases outside the gene matches: 18. Germline V lookup: CDR1 LGHNA, CDR2 YNFKEQ. CDR3 in DNA: TGTGCCAGCAGCCCAGAGGGACTAGCGGGAGGAATTGGGAAAAAAAACAATGAGCAGTTCTTC. This gives the protein CASSPEGLAGGIGKKNNEQFF.

The V and J genes are TRBV18 and TRBJ2-7, with D tentatively TRBD2 (6 bases). Between the trimmed V and J ends, which lost 3 bases and 1 base, there was a span of 7 bases. The CDR3 is 13 residues long. CDR1 is KGHSH, CDR2 LQKENI, per germline. The DNA for the CDR3 is TGTGCCAGCTCACCGGGGAGGTCCTACGAGCAGTACTTC. Its protein product is CASSPGRSYEQYF.

The chain has TRBV14 and TRBJ2-7; the D gene is possibly TRBD2 (6 bases). The V end was cut by 4 bases, the J end by 0 bases, with 16 bases between. Germline lookup yields CDR1 SGHDN and CDR2 FVKESK. This CDR3 has 16 residues. In nucleotides, the CDR3 is TGTGCCAGCAGCCTAACGGATAGGAGGGCCTCCTACGAGCAGTACTTC. The encoded protein is CASSLTDRRASYEQYF.

The chain employs TRBV6-6 and TRBJ2-7, with TRBD2 matching over 10 bases. The germline gives CDR1 MNHNY, CDR2 SVGAGI (reference sequence). The trim removed 5 bases at V and 2 bases at J, leaving 6 bases unmatched. This CDR3 region has 15 residues. In DNA form, the CDR3 reads TGTGCCAGCAGTCCCCTAGGACTAGCGGCCTACGAGCAGTACTTC. Amino acid sequence: CASSPLGLAAYEQYF.